This T cell receptor (beta chain) was sequenced in a study of chemoradiotherapy in HPV16-positive cancers. Study outcomes and limitations: The functional HPV-specific definition rests on just two HPV16-positive patients.

Concerning this clone: Its target is unknown.

CDR1 and CDR2 from the germline V gene are SQVTM and ANQGSEA. Germline trimming cut 8 bases from V and 3 bases from J; bases unmatched to any gene: 10. The CDR3 contains 14 residues. Repertoires were generated with immunoSEQ multiplex PCR, while TCRdb's copy carries only in-frame clones and drops some. Of around 6,000 clones in the sample, more than 80% are singletons; the top ten hold 9%. The sequenced sample was tumor tissue, obtained from a patient who underwent chemoradiotherapy. The receptor's source is a human donor with HPV-associated anogenital cancer. V usage is TRBV29-1 and J usage is TRBJ2-3; 8 bases are a match to TRBD2. Written as DNA, the CDR3 is TGCAGCCTTTCAACGGGAGGGCCGACAGATACGCAGTATTTT. Translating it yields CSLSTGGPTDTQYF.